The 21 T cell receptor beta chains reported below all come from one sample, sequenced in a study of blood T cell repertoires in COVID-19. The protocol was immunoSEQ multiplex PCR, while the TCRdb copy is restricted to in-frame clones and leaves out a portion. The sample contains 40,000 to 50,000 clones, around four fifths of which appear only once. Input material: peripheral blood. Receptor source: a man aged 50-59 years with active COVID-19.

The chain joins TRBV5-4 to TRBJ2-1, with D unresolved. This CDR3 has 14 amino acids. V was shortened by 6 bases and J by 6 bases, with 16 bases between the two germline ends. Germline V gene data show CDR1 as SGHNT and CDR2 as YYREEE (reference sequence). The CDR3 is CASTDKLTSNEQFF. For the CDR3, the DNA is TGTGCCAGCACCGACAAATTGACGTCCAATGAGCAGTTCTTC.

CDR3 nucleotide sequence: TGTGCCAGCACGGCGGCGGGCAGCTCCTACAATGAGCAGTTCTTC. The encoded protein is CASTAAGSSYNEQFF. The chain recombines TRBV7-2 with TRBJ2-1; a weak D match, TRBD2 (5 bases). Trimming pared 7 bases from V and 0 bases from J, leaving 13 bases between. The CDR3 runs to 15 residues. CDR1 and CDR2 from the germline V gene are SGHTA and FQGNSA.

The chain joins TRBV7-9 to TRBJ2-4; D is undetermined. From germline, CDR1 is SEHNR and CDR2 FQNEAQ (reference sequence). V dropped 6 bases and J dropped 4 bases, with 16 bases sitting between them. The CDR3 covers 15 residues. The CDR3 is CASSTTGSQKNIQYF. The CDR3 coding sequence is TGTGCCAGCAGTACTACCGGGTCCCAAAAAAACATTCAGTACTTC.

This clone was seen only once. The chain couples TRBV6-5 to TRBJ2-7, with D perhaps matching TRBD1 (6 bases). The V gene's germline CDR1 is MNHEY and CDR2 SVGAGI. Trimming removed 9 bases from V and 3 bases from J, with 12 bases in between. The CDR3 covers 12 residues. The CDR3 reads CASNSGDYEQYF. The CDR3 nucleotides are TGTGCCAGTAACTCAGGGGACTACGAGCAGTACTTC.

V is TRBV2 and J is TRBJ1-1; D perhaps matches TRBD1 (5 bases). V dropped 3 bases and J dropped 0 bases, with 8 bases sitting between them. The CDR3 is 14 amino acids. Germline assignment: CDR1 SNHLY and CDR2 FYNNEI. CDR3 nucleotide sequence: TGTGCCAGCAGTGATGGACAACTGAACACTGAAGCTTTCTTT. Translating it yields CASSDGQLNTEAFF.

This sequence joins TRBV18 and TRBJ2-7, with 11 positions matching TRBD2. CDR3 length equals 15 residues. With V trimmed by 8 bases and J by 5 bases, 11 bases remained unmatched. Germline CDR1 reads KGHSH; CDR2 reads LQKENI. In DNA, the CDR3 is TGTGCCAGCGGGCAGACTAGCGGGAATGGCGACGAGCAGTACTTC. Translating gives CASGQTSGNGDEQYF.

The J gene is TRBJ1-2, the V gene TRBV5-1; 7 bases are a match to TRBD1. With V trimmed by 4 bases and J by 4 bases, 7 bases remained unmatched. Germline V gene lookup returns CDR1 SGHRS and CDR2 YFSETQ. The CDR3 covers 14 residues. CDR3 DNA sequence: TGCGCCAGCAGCACGGGACAGACAATCTATGGCTACACCTTC. It yields the protein CASSTGQTIYGYTF.

The chain combines TRBV29-1 with TRBJ2-2; D is uncertain. There are 13 residues in the CDR3. CDR1 is SQVTM and CDR2 is ANQGSEA in the germline V gene. The V end lost 5 bases, the J end lost 0 bases, and 7 bases lay between the germline ends. CDR3 sequence reads: CSVKQANTGELFF. In nucleotides, the CDR3 is TGCAGCGTTAAGCAGGCGAACACCGGGGAGCTGTTTTTT.

The count of this clone is one. The chain combines TRBV19 with TRBJ2-5, with 11 bases that match TRBD2. Germline-derived CDR1 and CDR2 are LNHDA and SQIVND (reference sequence). The CDR3 contains 13 residues. The ends lost 8 bases at V and 4 bases at J; junction bases unmatched: 3. CDR3 sequence (DNA): TGTGCCAGTCGCGGACTAGCGGGAGAGACCCAGTACTTC. It yields the protein CASRGLAGETQYF.

The chain joins TRBV2 to TRBJ1-6, with D possibly being TRBD1 (5 bases). The CDR3 is 14 residues long. The germline V and J ends were trimmed by 4 bases and 9 bases, with 13 bases remaining between them. Looked up from germline, CDR1 is SNHLY and CDR2 is FYNNEI. CDR3 coding DNA: TGTGCCAGCAGTGGTGGGACTACCATTTCACCCCTCCACTTT. It is translated as CASSGGTTISPLHF.

CDR3 nucleotide sequence: TGTGCCAGTAGTTTGCCCCCGGGACAGACGAGCTCCTATAATTCACCCCTCCACTTT. Translation gives CASSLPPGQTSSYNSPLHF. This sequence joins TRBV19 and TRBJ1-6; 7 bases match TRBD1. The CDR3 has 19 amino acids. The germline CDR1 and CDR2 sequences are LNHDA and SQIVND (reference sequence). V dropped 5 bases and J dropped 0; count of bases not matched to a gene: 13.

The rearrangement joins TRBV18 to TRBJ2-5, with 10 positions matching TRBD2. Germline loops: CDR1 KGHSH, CDR2 LQKENI. The CDR3 extends over 14 amino acids. J lost 5 bases, V lost 6 bases, and 6 bases had no gene match. CDR3 in amino acids: CASSQTSGRETQYF. The CDR3 DNA reads as TGTGCCAGCTCGCAGACTAGCGGGCGGGAGACCCAGTACTTC.

This chain connects TRBV30 to TRBJ1-3; D gene ambiguous. The CDR3 runs to 15 residues. Per the germline V gene, CDR1 is GTSNPN and CDR2 is SVGIG (reference sequence). Deletions cut 0 bases from V and 0 bases from J, with 9 bases between. The CDR3 region is CAWSVGGSSGNTIYF. The DNA for the CDR3 is TGTGCCTGGAGTGTGGGAGGAAGCTCTGGAAACACCATATATTTT.

The chain employs TRBV7-3 and TRBJ2-3; TRBD1 might be the D (5 bases). The CDR3 contains 13 residues. CDR1 and CDR2 from the germline V gene are SGHTA and FQGTGA. The V end was cut by 5 bases, the J end by 6 bases, with 12 bases between. Written as DNA, the CDR3 is TGTGCCAGCAGCCCAAGCAGGGTGGATACGCAGTATTTT. The encoded protein is CASSPSRVDTQYF.

The CDR3 bases are TGCGCCAGCAGCCGCTCCGGGACAGACTATGGCTACACCTTC. Translating it yields CASSRSGTDYGYTF. The genes are TRBV5-1 and TRBJ1-2, with 7 bases matching TRBD1. The CDR3 runs to 14 residues. After removal of 4 bases from V and 3 bases from J, the junction contained 6 bases not matched to a gene. The V gene's germline CDR1 is SGHRS and CDR2 YFSETQ. Complete variable domain (other parts from reference TRBV5-1 and TRBJ1-2): KAGVTQTPRYLIKTRGQQVTLSCSPISGHRSVSWYQQTPGQGLQFLFEYFSETQRNKGNFPGRFSGRQFSNSRSEMNVSTLELGDSALYLCASSRSGTDYGYTFGSGTRLTVV.

The chain uses TRBV7-2 and TRBJ1-1, with D possibly TRBD1 on 6 matching bases. In germline, CDR1 is SGHTA, CDR2 FQGNSA. V was pared by 3 bases and J by 5 bases, with 10 bases between. The CDR3 has 13 amino acids. The chain's CDR3 is CASSFGQRTEAFF. CDR3 coding DNA: TGTGCCAGCAGCTTCGGACAGAGGACTGAAGCTTTCTTT. Based on the CDR3 plus reference TRBV7-2 and TRBJ1-1, the full variable domain is GAGVSQSPSNKVTEKGKDVELRCDPISGHTALYWYRQSLGQGLEFLIYFQGNSAPDKSGLPSDRFSAERTGGSVSTLTIQRTQQEDSAVYLCASSFGQRTEAFFGQGTRLTVV.

This rearrangement joins TRBV27 to TRBJ1-2; TRBD1 aligns across 9 bases. Germline V gene lookup returns CDR1 MNHEY and CDR2 SMNVEV (reference sequence). V dropped 6 bases and J dropped 3; count of bases not matched to a gene: 5. The CDR3 extends over 14 amino acids. The CDR3 reads CASRFTGGDYGYTF. In DNA form, the CDR3 reads TGTGCCAGCAGATTCACAGGGGGCGACTATGGCTACACCTTC.

The chain employs TRBV9 and TRBJ1-1; 7 nucleotides line up with TRBD1. The CDR3 runs 15 residues. V shed 4 bases and J 3 bases; nucleotides not matched to a gene: 9. Germline assignment: CDR1 SGDLS and CDR2 YYNGEE. The CDR3 loop is CASSPRTGSDTEAFF. Written as DNA, the CDR3 is TGTGCCAGCAGCCCCCGGACAGGTTCGGACACTGAAGCTTTCTTT.

This chain joins TRBV18 and TRBJ2-7, with 9 bases fitting TRBD1. CDR1 is KGHSH, CDR2 LQKENI, per germline. There are 16 residues in the CDR3. V shed 2 bases, J shed 5 bases, and the junction held 10 bases outside the gene matches. CDR3 loop: CASSPRQTGTGNEQYF. The CDR3 DNA sequence: TGTGCCAGCTCACCAAGGCAGACCGGGACAGGGAACGAGCAGTACTTC.

This clone has a single count. CDR3 residues: CASSLDFSGNYGYTF. CDR3 in DNA: TGTGCCAGCAGCTTAGATTTTTCAGGAAACTATGGCTACACCTTC. V gene TRBV7-2 combines with J gene TRBJ1-2; D ambiguous. The CDR3 has 15 amino acids. Germline V gene sequence: CDR1 SGHTA, CDR2 FQGNSA. V lost 1 base to trimming and J lost 2 bases, with 11 bases between them.

The rearrangement joins TRBV29-1 to TRBJ2-3; 13 bases align to TRBD2. J was trimmed by 14 bases and V by 6 bases; bases with no gene match: 17. The CDR3 runs to 15 residues. Germline CDR1 and CDR2: SQVTM and ANQGSEA. The CDR3 here is CSVDRTSGGLILAYF. The CDR3, as DNA: TGCAGCGTAGACAGGACTAGCGGGGGCCTGATACTTGCGTATTTT.